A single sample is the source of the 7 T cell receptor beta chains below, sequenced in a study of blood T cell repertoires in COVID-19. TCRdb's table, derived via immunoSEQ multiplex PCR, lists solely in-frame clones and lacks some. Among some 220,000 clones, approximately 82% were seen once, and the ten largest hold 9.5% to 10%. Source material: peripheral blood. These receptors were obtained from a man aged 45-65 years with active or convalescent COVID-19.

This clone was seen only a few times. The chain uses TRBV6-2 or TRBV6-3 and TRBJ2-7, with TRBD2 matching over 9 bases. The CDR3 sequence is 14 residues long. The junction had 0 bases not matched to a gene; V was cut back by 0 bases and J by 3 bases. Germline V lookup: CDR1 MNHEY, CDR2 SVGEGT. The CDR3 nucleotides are TGTGCCAGCAGTTACTCACTAGCGGGCTACGAGCAGTACTTC. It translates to CASSYSLAGYEQYF.

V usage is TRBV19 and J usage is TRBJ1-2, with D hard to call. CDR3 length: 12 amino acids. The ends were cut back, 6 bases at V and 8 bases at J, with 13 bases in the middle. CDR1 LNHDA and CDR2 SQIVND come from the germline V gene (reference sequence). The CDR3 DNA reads TGTGCCAGTAGCCTAGCCCTTCGAGGCTACACCTTC. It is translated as CASSLALRGYTF.

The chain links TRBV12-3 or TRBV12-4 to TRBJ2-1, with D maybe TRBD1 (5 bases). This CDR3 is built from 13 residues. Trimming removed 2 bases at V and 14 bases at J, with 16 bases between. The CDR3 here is CASSLQRQTGEFF. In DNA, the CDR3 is TGTGCCAGCAGTTTACAGAGACAGACTGGGGAGTTCTTC.

In DNA, the CDR3 is TGTGCCACCAGGCCCGGGGGGCCGATGAACACTGAAGCTTTCTTT. It encodes CATRPGGPMNTEAFF. The rearrangement links TRBV24-1 to TRBJ1-1, with a tentative D call TRBD1 (6 bases). This CDR3 contains 15 residues. V lost 7 bases, J lost 0 bases, and 14 bases lay in between. Germline CDR1 KGHDR, CDR2 SFDVKD.

The CDR3 sequence: CASSPDRPGNTIYF. DNA for the CDR3: TGTGCCAGCTCACCGGACAGGCCGGGAAACACCATATATTTT. The chain carries TRBV18 and TRBJ1-3, with 7 nucleotides matching TRBD1. Trimming removed 3 bases from V and 4 bases from J; junction bases left unmatched: 3. Germline-derived CDR1 and CDR2 are KGHSH and LQKENI. The CDR3 has 14 amino acids.

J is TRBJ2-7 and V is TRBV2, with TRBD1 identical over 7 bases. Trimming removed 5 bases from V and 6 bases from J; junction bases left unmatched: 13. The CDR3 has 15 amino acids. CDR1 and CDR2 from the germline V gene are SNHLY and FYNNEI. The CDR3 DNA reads TGTGCCAGCAGTTTAGGGCCGGGACAGTATTCCGAGCAGTACTTC. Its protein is CASSLGPGQYSEQYF.

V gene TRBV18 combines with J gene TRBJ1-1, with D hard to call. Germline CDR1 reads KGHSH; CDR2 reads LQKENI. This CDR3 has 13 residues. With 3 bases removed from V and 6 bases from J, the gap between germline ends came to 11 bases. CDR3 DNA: TGTGCCAGCTCACCCGCCCCCGGGGCTGAAGCTTTCTTT. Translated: CASSPAPGAEAFF.